These 17 T cell receptor beta chains were all obtained from the same sample, sequenced in a study of identical twins. One entry per CDR3 protein, called by TCRdb with MiXCR from the 5' RACE reads. The table includes around 670,000 distinct CDR3 sequences, 5.5% to 7.5% detected once. Sequenced input: naive T cells sorted from blood. These receptors originate from a man younger than 30 in good health.

In its sample, this clonotype was seen a few times. The rearrangement joins TRBV3-1 to TRBJ2-1; 14 nucleotides align to TRBD2. Unmatched junction bases numbered 5, after V lost 1 base and J lost 9 bases. CDR3 length: 16 amino acids. From germline, CDR1 is LGHDT and CDR2 YNNKEL (reference sequence). DNA of the CDR3: TGTGCCAGCAGCCAAGTGGGGACTAGCGGGAGTGGTGAGCAGTTCTTC. Translating it yields CASSQVGTSGSGEQFF.

This clonotype was seen repeatedly, ten times or more. The chain carries TRBV7-8 and TRBJ2-3; D may be TRBD1 or TRBD2 (5 bases each). This CDR3 is 14 amino acids long. V shed 5 bases and J shed 3 bases, with 12 bases lying between them. Germline V CDR1 and CDR2: SGHVS, FQNEAQ. The CDR3 nucleotides read TGTGCCAGCAGCCCCCCGTGGGGGACAGATACGCAGTATTTT. It codes for CASSPPWGTDTQYF.

The V gene is TRBV28, the J gene TRBJ2-7, with TRBD2 matching 7 bases. This CDR3 contains 15 residues. Germline V CDR1 and CDR2: MDHEN, SYDVKM. The ends lost 6 bases at V and 6 bases at J; junction bases unmatched: 14. The CDR3 is CASSTYAGVLSEQYF. DNA of the CDR3: TGTGCCAGCAGCACCTACGCGGGAGTCCTTTCCGAGCAGTACTTC.

This clonotype was seen repeatedly, ten times or more. The chain combines TRBV20-1 with TRBJ2-7; the match to TRBD1 covers 9 bases. Germline-derived CDR1 and CDR2 are DFQATT and SNEGSKA (reference sequence). With 1 base clipped from V and 5 bases from J, the junction kept 3 bases outside the gene matches. The CDR3 totals 13 residues. The CDR3 coding sequence is TGCAGTGCTAGAGGGGACAGGGTCCACGAGCAGTACTTC. This translates into CSARGDRVHEQYF.

This clonotype was counted a few times. The V and J genes are TRBV7-2 and TRBJ1-4; the D gene is possibly TRBD1 (6 bases). CDR3 length equals 16 residues. Looked up from germline, CDR1 is SGHTA and CDR2 is FQGNSA. Trimming removed 4 bases from V and 6 bases from J, with 18 bases in between. CDR3 DNA: TGTGCCAGCAGCTCTTCGGCGGGCAGGGGATATGAAAAACTGTTTTTT. As protein: CASSSSAGRGYEKLFF.

This clonotype was seen repeatedly, ten times or more. The V call is TRBV5-1, the J call TRBJ2-7; D is undetermined. Trimming shortened V by 4 bases and J by 7 bases, and 21 bases separated the two germline ends. Germline V gives CDR1 SGHRS, CDR2 YFSETQ. The CDR3 has 15 amino acids. Here the CDR3 reads CASSRIGQTHEEQYV. In DNA, the CDR3 is TGCGCCAGCAGCCGAATTGGCCAGACGCATGAAGAGCAGTACGTC.

This sequence joins TRBV10-3 and TRBJ2-7, with 7 positions matching TRBD2. CDR3 length equals 11 residues. CDR1 ENHRY and CDR2 SYGVKD come from the germline V gene. The ends lost 11 bases at V and 3 bases at J; junction bases unmatched: 4. The CDR3 region has the DNA TGTGCCGCCGGCGGGAGCTACGAGCAGTACTTC. It translates to CAAGGSYEQYF.

This clonotype was seen ten or more times. This sequence joins TRBV20-1 and TRBJ1-3; weak D call: TRBD1 (5 bases). The germline gives CDR1 DFQATT, CDR2 SNEGSKA (reference sequence). CDR3 length: 13 amino acids. The ends were cut back, 5 bases at V and 6 bases at J, with 14 bases in the middle. The CDR3 reads CSAYWGVLNTIYF. As DNA, the CDR3 is TGCAGTGCTTACTGGGGGGTTCTAAACACCATATATTTT.

The chain carries TRBV12-3 or TRBV12-4 and TRBJ1-4, with D maybe TRBD1 (6 bases). V dropped 6 bases and J dropped 7 bases, with 15 bases sitting between them. The CDR3 has 14 residues. The CDR3 reads CASSLTQGGEKLFF. CDR3 nucleotide sequence: TGTGCCAGCAGCCTAACACAGGGAGGTGAAAAACTGTTTTTT.

In its sample, this clonotype was seen many times. The chain employs TRBV19 and TRBJ2-7; 11 bases fit TRBD1. The CDR3 consists of 15 residues. With 6 bases clipped from V and 0 bases from J, the junction kept 4 bases outside the gene matches. Per the germline V gene, CDR1 is LNHDA and CDR2 is SQIVND (reference sequence). CDR3 nucleotide sequence: TGTGCCAGTAGCTGGGGGACAGGGGGCTCCTACGAGCAGTACTTC. Protein sequence: CASSWGTGGSYEQYF.

This clonotype was seen just once. The chain links TRBV19 to TRBJ2-3, with D possibly called TRBD1 or TRBD2 (5 bases each). The CDR3 has 15 amino acids. With 3 bases removed from V and 2 bases from J, the gap between germline ends came to 12 bases. Per the germline V gene, CDR1 is LNHDA and CDR2 is SQIVND (reference sequence). The CDR3 sequence is CASSILTGPTDTQYF. Here the CDR3 DNA reads TGTGCCAGTAGTATCTTGACGGGACCCACAGATACGCAGTATTTT.

The chain employs TRBV20-1 and TRBJ2-7; D is uncertain. The CDR3 totals 15 residues. V lost 0 bases, J lost 9 bases, and 21 bases lay in between. Germline V lookup: CDR1 DFQATT, CDR2 SNEGSKA (reference sequence). The CDR3 nucleotides read TGCAGTGCTAGAGATTCCCCGGGCCGATATTGGAGGCAGTACGTC. It yields the protein CSARDSPGRYWRQYV.

The chain employs TRBV2 and TRBJ2-1; maybe TRBD2 (6 bases). Germline values: CDR1 SNHLY, CDR2 FYNNEI. The CDR3 covers 13 residues. V lost 5 bases, J lost 14 bases, and 19 bases lay in between. The CDR3 DNA reads as TGTGCCAGCAGTCAAGAGGAGGGAGTATCCAAGTTCTTC. It yields the protein CASSQEEGVSKFF.

This clonotype was counted only a few times. CDR3 nucleotides: TGTGCCATCAGTTCCGGGACAGGGGACCTTTCACCCCTCCACTTT. Translating gives CAISSGTGDLSPLHF. The chain joins TRBV10-3 to TRBJ1-6, with TRBD1 identical over 10 bases. Germline V gene data show CDR1 as ENHRY and CDR2 as SYGVKD. V lost 5 bases, J lost 9 bases, and 7 bases stayed unmatched. CDR3 length: 15 amino acids.

This clonotype was seen repeatedly, ten times or more. The rearrangement uses TRBV2 and TRBJ2-5, with TRBD1 matching over 10 bases. CDR1 and CDR2 (germline): SNHLY, FYNNEI. CDR3 size: 14 residues. J was trimmed by 4 bases and V by 8 bases; bases with no gene match: 7. The CDR3 DNA reads as TGTGCCAGCGCGGCCGGGACAGGGGCAGAGACCCAGTACTTC. Translating gives CASAAGTGAETQYF.

This clonotype was detected many times. The chain has TRBV24-1 and TRBJ2-1; 9 bases are a match to TRBD2. Germline V gives CDR1 KGHDR, CDR2 SFDVKD. With V trimmed by 9 bases and J by 4 bases, 6 bases remained unmatched. This CDR3 contains 14 residues. The CDR3 DNA reads TGTGCCACCGGCCTAGCGGGACGGTACAATGAGCAGTTCTTC. It yields the protein CATGLAGRYNEQFF.

This chain connects TRBV4-2 to TRBJ1-1, with unresolved D. Germline assignment: CDR1 LGHNA and CDR2 YNFKEQ. The V end lost 5 bases, the J end lost 1 base, and 11 bases lay between the germline ends. The CDR3 runs to 14 residues. In DNA form, the CDR3 reads TGTGCCAGCAGCGAACGGGCGGGGAACACTGAAGCTTTCTTT. It yields the protein CASSERAGNTEAFF.